Here is one T cell receptor (beta chain) with its context. This sample is drawn from a study of blood T cells in healthy people across ages. V was trimmed by 6 bases and J by 3 bases, leaving 10 bases between them. Germline CDR1 is DFQATT and CDR2 is SNEGSKA (reference sequence). The CDR3 contains 12 residues. For the second PCR, which ran for about 7 to 11 cycles, a sample-barcoded 5' primer and a J-beta primer mix were used. In TCRdb, the 5' RACE reads were re-called with MiXCR into one record per CDR3 protein. The sample shows some 800,000 distinct CDR3 sequences, under 55% of them seen only once. The chain uses TRBV20-1 and TRBJ2-3; D may be TRBD1 (6 bases). The sequenced material came from blood. The sequence came from a man aged 55 to 70 in good health. The DNA of the CDR3 is TGCAGTGCAAATCAGGGGACAGATACGCAGTATTTT. Protein product: CSANQGTDTQYF.